This T cell receptor (beta chain) was sequenced in a study of blood T cell repertoires in COVID-19. About the research overall: Sample material is recorded as cDNA or gDNA derived from T cells, B-cell-depleted T cells, or PBMCs.

Germline V gene data show CDR1 as LGHNA and CDR2 as YNFKEQ. The CDR3 consists of 14 residues. Trimming took 2 bases from V and 3 from J; bases not matched to a gene: 4. Membership in each cohort depended on participant-reported clinical history. Authors' methods: Amplifying reference gene primers gave estimates of nucleated cell counts. Method: immunoSEQ multiplex PCR; TCRdb's copy keeps in-frame clones and lacks some. That table supplies the V and J calls and clone size; D and trimming were determined from the DNA. The repertoire has around 390,000 clones, about 87% of them found once; the top ten carry roughly 9.4%.

V gene TRBV4-2 combines with J gene TRBJ2-7; 7 bases line up with TRBD1. Input material: PBMCs or T cells enriched from blood (not recorded which). This TCR was sampled from a woman in her 50s who had recovered from COVID-19. CDR3 region: CASSQQGQLYEQYF. For the CDR3, the DNA is TGTGCCAGCAGCCAACAGGGACAGCTCTACGAGCAGTACTTC.